This TCR beta chain came from a study of shared clonotypes between healthy human individuals. Study-level background: Three plates each covered CD4 naive and memory; CD8 naive two, CD8 memory one.

Study-wide points: Naive CD4 clonotypes were shared across several donors at about 5%.

Sorted-subset replicate PCR reactions contained approximately 190 ng DNA, corresponding to approximately 30,000 T cell genomes. Libraries were prepared by immunoSEQ multiplex PCR; TCRdb keeps only in-frame clonotypes and omits some of them. The data contain some 87,000 clones, almost 70% of them singletons. The germline V gene encodes CDR1 MRHNA and CDR2 SNTAGT. The CDR3 spans 15 residues. The V gene end was trimmed by 5 bases and the J gene end by 4 bases; junction bases not matched to a gene: 5. This clone was picked up a small number of times. Its antigen is not known. The sequencing input was memory CD8+ T cells sorted from blood. Documented subset: CD45RO+ cells pooled with CCR7-negative TemRA cells. The receptor comes from a man younger than 40 in good health. The chain joins TRBV6-4 to TRBJ2-1; TRBD2 matches at 10 bases. CDR3 amino acids: CASSPGTSEYNEQFF. The CDR3 DNA reads TGTGCCAGCAGTCCCGGGACTAGCGAGTACAATGAGCAGTTCTTC.